Reported below is one TCR beta chain. Its antigen is still unknown. Researchers reported that TCR beta cDNA libraries carried unique molecular identifiers. One entry per CDR3 protein, called by TCRdb with MiXCR from the PCR reads. In the table there are 750,000 to 950,000 distinct CDR3 sequences, 53% of which are singletons. The data derive from a study of post-analysis software for immune sequencing data. The study, taken as a whole, reports: Relative to controls, patients had roughly five TRBV segments at higher frequency, with TRBV5-6, TRBV5-1 and TRBV20-1 among these.

The V gene lost 3 bases and the J gene lost 13 bases, with 18 bases spanning the gap. Germline V gene sequence: CDR1 DFQATT, CDR2 SNEGSKA (reference sequence). The CDR3 has 12 amino acids. The TCR originated in a girl aged 5 to 17 with multiple sclerosis. What was sequenced was blood. This chain joins TRBV20-1 and TRBJ1-2; possibly TRBD1 for D (5 bases). CDR3 DNA: TGCAGTGCTAGCGGCGACAGTGTAAGGCCCACCTTC. Protein: CSASGDSVRPTF.